These 17 T cell receptor beta chains originate from one sample sequenced in a study of cytomegalovirus exposure and HLA in healthy donors. The study ran its PCR with 60 Vbeta and 13 Jbeta primers. The method was immunoSEQ multiplex PCR; TCRdb's version includes in-frame clones alone and lacks a portion of them. The table includes under 200,000 clones, around 80% detected once. Material for sequencing was PBMCs. These receptors all stem from a man aged 45-65 years in good health and CMV-seropositive.

This clone was seen a single time. The gene calls are TRBV6-5 and TRBJ2-1; TRBD2 matches at 7 bases. Germline V gene lookup returns CDR1 MNHEY and CDR2 SVGAGI. Germline trimming cut 7 bases from V and 4 bases from J; bases unmatched to any gene: 7. The CDR3 is 14 amino acids. The CDR3 bases are TGTGCCAGCAACGAGGGAGGGCCTTACAATGAGCAGTTCTTC. Encoded protein: CASNEGGPYNEQFF.

This rearrangement joins TRBV5-6 to TRBJ1-5, with a tentative D call TRBD1 (5 bases). V was shortened by 2 bases and J by 7 bases, with 13 bases between the two germline ends. Germline V gene sequence: CDR1 SGHDT, CDR2 YYEEEE. CDR3 length: 14 residues. The chain's CDR3 is CASSFQGTEQPQHF. Here the CDR3 DNA reads TGTGCCAGCAGCTTCCAGGGAACTGAACAGCCCCAGCATTTT.

The chain carries TRBV19 and TRBJ1-4; tentative D call: TRBD1 (5 bases). Germline V gene lookup returns CDR1 LNHDA and CDR2 SQIVND (reference sequence). The V end lost 4 bases, the J end lost 3 bases, and 15 bases lay between the germline ends. The CDR3 loop spans 16 amino acids. The CDR3 sequence is CASSTTGGAANEKLFF. CDR3 bases: TGTGCCAGTAGTACCACTGGAGGGGCGGCTAATGAAAAACTGTTTTTT.

The CDR3 reads CASSRRLAGGLGDTQYF. For the CDR3, the DNA is TGTGCCAGCAGTCGAAGGTTAGCGGGGGGGCTTGGAGATACGCAGTATTTT. V is TRBV27 and J is TRBJ2-3; 11 nucleotides line up with TRBD2. Germline V gene lookup returns CDR1 MNHEY and CDR2 SMNVEV (reference sequence). Trimming removed 5 bases from V and 5 bases from J; junction bases left unmatched: 12. This CDR3 has 17 amino acids.

The table lists this clone with a count of one. This chain uses TRBV29-1 with TRBJ1-5; tentative D call: TRBD1 (6 bases). The germline V gene encodes CDR1 SQVTM and CDR2 ANQGSEA. CDR3 size: 12 residues. V dropped 1 base and J dropped 11 bases, with 12 bases sitting between them. The CDR3 loop is CSVEVRGGTQHF. CDR3 nucleotide sequence: TGCAGCGTTGAAGTCAGGGGAGGGACCCAGCATTTT. The variable domain in full, with the rest retrieved from reference TRBV29-1 and TRBJ1-5, is SAVISQKPSRDICQRGTSLTIQCQVDSQVTMMFWYRQQPGQSLTLIATANQGSEATYESGFVIDKFPISRPNLTFSTLTVSNMSPEDSSIYLCSVEVRGGTQHFGDGTRLSIL.

The chain recombines TRBV11-2 with TRBJ1-2; 8 bases line up with TRBD1. In germline, CDR1 is SGHAT, CDR2 FQNNGV. CDR3 length: 15 amino acids. The trim removed 0 bases at V and 3 bases at J, leaving 3 bases unmatched. CDR3 nucleotide sequence: TGTGCCAGCAGCTTAGATTCGACAGGGGACTATGGCTACACCTTC. As protein: CASSLDSTGDYGYTF.

This clone came up a few times. CDR3 DNA sequence: TGTGCCAGCAGTTCGGGACTAGCTAAAGAGACCCAGTACTTC. It specifies CASSSGLAKETQYF. The genes are TRBV6-1 and TRBJ2-5; TRBD2 matches at 9 bases. Per germline, CDR1 MNHNS and CDR2 SASEGT. Unmatched junction bases numbered 4, after V lost 5 bases and J lost 3 bases. The CDR3 has 14 amino acids.

The rearrangement links TRBV14 to TRBJ2-7; a possible D gene is TRBD2 (6 bases). The CDR3 has 14 residues. The V end lost 0 bases, the J end lost 2 bases, and 8 bases lay between the germline ends. Germline V gives CDR1 SGHDN, CDR2 FVKESK. CDR3 coding DNA: TGTGCCAGCAGCCAAGACGGGGGACCCTACGAGCAGTACTTC. Translating gives CASSQDGGPYEQYF.

This chain connects TRBV6-1 to TRBJ2-7, with D tentatively TRBD1 (6 bases). CDR1 and CDR2 (germline): MNHNS, SASEGT. The CDR3 extends over 12 amino acids. The V gene lost 2 bases and the J gene lost 4 bases, with 6 bases spanning the gap. CDR3 in DNA: TGTGCCAGCAGTGAAACAGGGTACGAGCAGTACTTC. Translating gives CASSETGYEQYF.

The chain joins TRBV11-3 to TRBJ1-1; no clear D. This CDR3 spans 13 amino acids. V lost 1 base to trimming and J lost 1 base, with 4 bases between them. Germline assignment: CDR1 SGHNT and CDR2 YENEEA. For the CDR3, the DNA is TGTGCCAGCAGCTTAGTCGGGAACACTGAAGCTTTCTTT. Residues: CASSLVGNTEAFF.

The genes are TRBV19 and TRBJ2-1, with D possibly being TRBD1 (5 bases). Germline values: CDR1 LNHDA, CDR2 SQIVND (reference sequence). CDR3 length: 14 amino acids. Trimming took 7 bases from V and 1 from J, leaving 11 bases between them. The CDR3 DNA sequence: TGTGCCAGTACGTGGGGCGGATCCTACAATGAGCAGTTCTTC. Its protein is CASTWGGSYNEQFF.

The V gene is TRBV30, the J gene TRBJ2-1; 12 bases are a match to TRBD2. J was trimmed by 5 bases and V by 1 base; bases with no gene match: 6. CDR3 size: 16 residues. The germline gives CDR1 GTSNPN, CDR2 SVGIG (reference sequence). This chain's CDR3 is CAWSEWGLAGNNEQFF. As DNA, the CDR3 is TGTGCCTGGAGTGAGTGGGGACTAGCGGGTAACAATGAGCAGTTCTTC. The full variable domain, its missing parts supplied by reference TRBV30 and TRBJ2-1, is SQTIHQWPATLVQPVGSPLSLECTVEGTSNPNLYWYRQAAGRGLQLLFYSVGIGQISSEVPQNLSASRPQDRQFILSSKKLLLSDSGFYLCAWSEWGLAGNNEQFFGPGTRLTVL.

The chain employs TRBV4-1 and TRBJ2-1; D is perhaps TRBD1 (5 bases). The CDR3 contains 15 residues. The V gene lost 0 bases and the J gene lost 6 bases, with 12 bases spanning the gap. In germline, CDR1 is MGHRA, CDR2 YSYEKL. The CDR3 protein is CASSQERGQTNEQFF. CDR3 sequence (DNA): TGCGCCAGCAGCCAAGAACGCGGACAAACCAATGAGCAGTTCTTC.

The rearrangement links TRBV28 to TRBJ1-6, with D unclear. CDR3 length equals 15 residues. V lost 6 bases, J lost 7 bases, and 16 bases lay in between. From germline, CDR1 is MDHEN and CDR2 SYDVKM. In DNA form, the CDR3 reads TGTGCCAGCAGGCTCCGGGTCATAAACAATTCACCCCTCCACTTT. Amino acids: CASRLRVINNSPLHF.

Only one count was recorded for this clone. The gene calls are TRBV27 and TRBJ1-1; 8 bases match TRBD1. Germline V gene lookup returns CDR1 MNHEY and CDR2 SMNVEV (reference sequence). V dropped 4 bases and J dropped 4; count of bases not matched to a gene: 8. This CDR3 region has 15 residues. CDR3 sequence reads: CASSSRTGMATEAFF. The CDR3 nucleotides are TGTGCCAGCAGTTCAAGGACAGGGATGGCCACTGAAGCTTTCTTT.

Of note for this clone: Other DNA sequences in the same sample also yield this CDR3. The J gene is TRBJ1-4, the V gene TRBV9, with D possibly TRBD1 on 5 matching bases. The V gene's germline CDR1 is SGDLS and CDR2 YYNGEE. The CDR3 totals 15 residues. V was cut by 2 bases and J by 4 bases, with 12 bases left in between. CDR3: CASSVAPGRNEKLFF. The CDR3 region has the DNA TGTGCCAGCAGCGTGGCCCCAGGGCGTAATGAAAAACTGTTTTTT.

The V call is TRBV6-5, the J call TRBJ1-2; D is unclear. This CDR3 has 13 amino acids. Germline CDR1 reads MNHEY; CDR2 reads SVGAGI. The V gene lost 2 bases and the J gene lost 8 bases, with 12 bases spanning the gap. CDR3 loop: CASSYDSAGGYTF. In nucleotides, the CDR3 is TGTGCCAGCAGTTACGATTCGGCGGGCGGCTACACCTTC.